This T cell receptor beta chain is from a study of blood T cells in healthy people across ages. Findings of the study overall: PBMC samples, being unsorted, prevented any conclusive comparison of naive and antigen-experienced cells. Across samples, TCR beta diversity tracked strongly with naive T cell percentage.

This clonotype was observed a handful of times. Its cognate antigen is unknown. Trimming took 4 bases from V and 5 from J; bases not matched to a gene: 2. Germline CDR1 DFQATT, CDR2 SNEGSKA (reference sequence). The CDR3 is 13 residues long. Together with a sample-barcoded 5' primer, a J-beta primer mix was included in a second PCR lasting about 7 to 11 cycles. Every molecule of cDNA carried a tag from a template-switch adaptor with 12 random nucleotides. There were at least 2.5 million CDR3-containing paired-end reads obtained from each sample. Via MiXCR, TCRdb re-called the 5' RACE reads, giving one row per CDR3 protein. This table holds 1.2 million to 1.5 million distinct CDR3 sequences, 35% to 45% found once.

The chain carries TRBV20-1 and TRBJ1-6, with TRBD1 matching over 7 bases. The sample consisted of blood. The sequence was obtained from a woman under 30 in good health. CDR3 in DNA: TGCAGTGCTAACAGGGGCAATAATTCACCCCTCCACTTT. As protein: CSANRGNNSPLHF.